The clone carrying this T cell receptor (beta chain) was recorded a few times. The sample originates from a study of T cells in Graves' hyperthyroidism and ophthalmopathy. A NOSPECS grade of at least 4, a Clinical Activity Score of at least 3 and duration under 3 months were recorded in ophthalmopathy patients. The germline V gene encodes CDR1 MNHEY and CDR2 SVGAGI. Unmatched junction bases numbered 9, after V lost 5 bases and J lost 9 bases. The CDR3 is 15 amino acids. RNA transcripts were the template for amplifying TCR beta CDR3 regions. Using the HTBI primer set, a first-round RT-PCR was run on the TCR CDR3. TCRdb re-derived calls from the multiplex PCR reads in MiXCR, one entry per CDR3 protein. The top ten clones hold roughly 6.9% of a sample with 600,000 or so distinct CDR3 sequences, 11% to 15% of them seen once.

The sample consisted of blood. V and J are TRBV6-5 and TRBJ2-2; 10 bases are a match to TRBD1. The sequence derives from a young woman with Graves' ophthalmopathy. CDR3 loop: CASSLPTGGFRELFF. The CDR3 DNA sequence: TGTGCCAGCAGTCTACCGACAGGGGGCTTCCGGGAGCTGTTTTTT.